Sequencing of this TCR beta chain was carried out in a study of blood T cell repertoires in COVID-19 (TCRdb year 2020). Regarding the study in general: Samples covering the acute and convalescent phases of COVID-19 were provided by collaborators in the United States, Italy and Spain. The material from the prospective study consisted of cDNA or gDNA derived from T cells, B-cell-depleted T cells, or PBMCs. Subjects who had been exposed to COVID-19, were actively infected with it, or had recovered from it provided the deeply sampled blood TCRbeta repertoires that made up the dataset. The repertoires were released in a freely available public database meant as a resource for research on the immune response to SARS-CoV-2. The samples were drawn from the first 160 participants of the ongoing ImmuneRACE study and from 950 to 1,500 subjects provided by 6 global collaborators. Sample metadata almost always included a de-identified subject ID, COVID-19 status, age in years and sex. Where available, HLA class I and class II types were taken from metadata supplied by the sample provider and were not determined by assay-based typing.

The germline V gene (reference sequence) sets CDR1 to LNHDA and CDR2 to SQIVND. Its CDR3 holds 15 amino acids, cysteine through phenylalanine. The retained sequence is limited to the CDR3, 45 bases, with the frame set at the first base. V was cut back by 5 bases and J by 0 bases, leaving a gap of 11 bases between them. Comments on this clone: The antigen it binds to is not known. No base quality values were provided; no much bigger clone lies one nucleotide off.

The collaborating institutions used their own protocols to collect whole blood in K2EDTA tubes. Collaborator samples were shipped for TCRbeta analysis as frozen whole blood, isolated PBMCs, or DNA extracted from either sample type. The immunoSEQ Assay, a bias-controlled multiplex PCR, was used to amplify TCRbeta CDR3 regions from genomic DNA. Per the source publication's procedure: Nucleated cell counts per sample were estimated from amplification of reference gene primers within the assay. To quantify the absolute abundance of each unique TCRbeta CDR3 rearrangement, sequence reads were collapsed and filtered. Productive Simpson clonality was computed per sample as the square root of Simpson's diversity index over productive rearrangements. In its TCRdb copy, this immuneACCESS table keeps in-frame sequences only and misses some clones. Where compared with another copy, unresolved V genes explain less than half of these, and the others have no known cause. V, J and clone size derive from that table, while D and trimming were established from the DNA sequence. The sample has about 60,000 clones on record, around 90% of them singletons. About 4.3% of the sample is in the top ten clones.

Broader findings and caveats from the paper: The amount of clinical and demographic metadata varied by source and participant and was provided uncurated.

The V and J segments used are TRBV19 and TRBJ1-3; the D gene is perhaps TRBD1, from 5 matching bases. The sequenced sample was peripheral blood. This clonotype was sampled from a man aged 60-69 years with acute or convalescent COVID-19. The CDR3 sequence is CASSAGHYSGNTIYF. The DNA reads as follows: TGTGCCAGTAGTGCCGGACACTACTCTGGAAACACCATATATTTT.